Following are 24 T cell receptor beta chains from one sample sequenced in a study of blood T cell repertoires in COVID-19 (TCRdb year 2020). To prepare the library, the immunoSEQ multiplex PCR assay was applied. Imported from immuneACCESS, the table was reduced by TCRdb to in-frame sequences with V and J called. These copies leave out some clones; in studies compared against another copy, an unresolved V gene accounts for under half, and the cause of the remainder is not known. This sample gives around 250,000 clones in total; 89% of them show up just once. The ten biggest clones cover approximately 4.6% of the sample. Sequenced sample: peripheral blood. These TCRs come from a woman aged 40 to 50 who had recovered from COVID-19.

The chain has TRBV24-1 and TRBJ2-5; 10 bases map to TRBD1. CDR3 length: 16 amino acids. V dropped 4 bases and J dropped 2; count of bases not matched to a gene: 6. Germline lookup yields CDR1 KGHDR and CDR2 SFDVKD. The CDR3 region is CATSDRGQGGQETQYF. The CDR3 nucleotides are TGTGCCACCAGTGACCGAGGACAGGGGGGGCAAGAGACCCAGTACTTC.

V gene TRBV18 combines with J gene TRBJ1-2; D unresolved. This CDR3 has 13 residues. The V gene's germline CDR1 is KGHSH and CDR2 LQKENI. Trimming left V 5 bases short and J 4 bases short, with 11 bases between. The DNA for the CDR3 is TGTGCCAGCTCATCGGCGTCAGGCTATGGCTACACCTTC. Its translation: CASSSASGYGYTF. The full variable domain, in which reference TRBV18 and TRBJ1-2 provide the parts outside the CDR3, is NAGVMQNPRHLVRRRGQEARLRCSPMKGHSHVYWYRQLPEEGLKFMVYLQKENIIDESGMPKERFSAEFPKEGPSILRIQQVVRGDSAAYFCASSSASGYGYTFGSGTRLTVV.

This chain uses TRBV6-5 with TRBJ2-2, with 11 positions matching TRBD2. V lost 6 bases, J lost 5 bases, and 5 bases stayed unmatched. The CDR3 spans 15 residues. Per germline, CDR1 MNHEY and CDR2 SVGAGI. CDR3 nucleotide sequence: TGTGCCAGCAGCGGCGGGACTAGCGGTACCGGGGAGCTGTTTTTT. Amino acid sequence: CASSGGTSGTGELFF.

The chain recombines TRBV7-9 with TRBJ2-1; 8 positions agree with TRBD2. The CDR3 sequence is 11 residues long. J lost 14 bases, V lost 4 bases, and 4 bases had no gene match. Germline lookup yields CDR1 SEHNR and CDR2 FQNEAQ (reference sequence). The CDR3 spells CASSSGTSKFF. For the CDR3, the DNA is TGTGCCAGCAGCTCCGGGACTAGTAAGTTCTTC.

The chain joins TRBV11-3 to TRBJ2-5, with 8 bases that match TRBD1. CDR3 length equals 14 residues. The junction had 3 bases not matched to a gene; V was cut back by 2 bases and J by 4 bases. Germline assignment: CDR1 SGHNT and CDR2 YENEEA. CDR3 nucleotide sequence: TGTGCCAGCAGCTTAACAGGGACAGGAGAGACCCAGTACTTC. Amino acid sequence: CASSLTGTGETQYF.

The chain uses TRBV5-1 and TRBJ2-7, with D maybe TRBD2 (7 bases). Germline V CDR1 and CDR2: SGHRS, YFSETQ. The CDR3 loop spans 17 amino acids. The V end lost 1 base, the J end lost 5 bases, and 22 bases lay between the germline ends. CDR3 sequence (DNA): TGCGCCAGCAGCTTGCCGGAGTCGGGGGGCCAGGGTCACGAGCAGTACTTC. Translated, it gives CASSLPESGGQGHEQYF.

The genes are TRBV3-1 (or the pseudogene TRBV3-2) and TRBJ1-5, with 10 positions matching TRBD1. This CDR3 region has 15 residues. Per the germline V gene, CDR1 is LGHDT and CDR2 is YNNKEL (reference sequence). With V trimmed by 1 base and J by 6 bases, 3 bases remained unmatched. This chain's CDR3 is CASSQAWDRGQPQHF. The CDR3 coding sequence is TGTGCCAGCAGCCAAGCCTGGGACAGGGGTCAGCCCCAGCATTTT.

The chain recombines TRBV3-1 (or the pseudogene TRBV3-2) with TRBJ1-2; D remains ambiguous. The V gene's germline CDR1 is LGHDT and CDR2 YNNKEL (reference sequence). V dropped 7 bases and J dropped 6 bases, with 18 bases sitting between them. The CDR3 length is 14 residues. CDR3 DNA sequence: TGTGCCAGCACTTCCGACGGGTGGTCAGATGGCTACACCTTC. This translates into CASTSDGWSDGYTF.

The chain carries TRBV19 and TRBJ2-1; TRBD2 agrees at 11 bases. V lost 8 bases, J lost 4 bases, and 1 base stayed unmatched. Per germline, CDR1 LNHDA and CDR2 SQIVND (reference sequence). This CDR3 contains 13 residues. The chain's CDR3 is CASGLAGYNEQFF. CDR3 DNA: TGTGCCAGTGGACTAGCGGGTTACAATGAGCAGTTCTTC.

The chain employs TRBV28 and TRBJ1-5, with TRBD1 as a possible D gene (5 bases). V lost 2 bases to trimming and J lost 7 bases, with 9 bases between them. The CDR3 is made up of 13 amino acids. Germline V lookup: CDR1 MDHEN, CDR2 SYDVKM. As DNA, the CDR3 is TGTGCCAGCAGTTTAGAGGGGAGGCAGCCCCAGCATTTT. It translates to CASSLEGRQPQHF.

The CDR3 reads CASKQRGGSSYNEQFF. The CDR3 DNA reads TGTGCCAGCAAACAACGGGGCGGGAGTTCCTACAATGAGCAGTTCTTC. The chain couples TRBV19 to TRBJ2-1; 7 nucleotides line up with TRBD2. The CDR3 runs to 16 residues. Germline loops: CDR1 LNHDA, CDR2 SQIVND (reference sequence). The ends lost 9 bases at V and 1 base at J; junction bases unmatched: 12.

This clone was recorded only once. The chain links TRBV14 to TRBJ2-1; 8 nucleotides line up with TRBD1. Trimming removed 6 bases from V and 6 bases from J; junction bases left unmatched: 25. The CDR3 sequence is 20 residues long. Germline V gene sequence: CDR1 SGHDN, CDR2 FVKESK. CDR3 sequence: CASSYRPGDRGRKGTNEQFF. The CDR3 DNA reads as TGTGCCAGCAGTTATAGGCCGGGTGACAGGGGCCGCAAGGGGACCAATGAGCAGTTCTTC.

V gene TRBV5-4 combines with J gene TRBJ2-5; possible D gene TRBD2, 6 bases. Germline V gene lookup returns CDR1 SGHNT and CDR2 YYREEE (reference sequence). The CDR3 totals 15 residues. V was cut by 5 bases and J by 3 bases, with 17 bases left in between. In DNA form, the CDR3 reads TGTGCCAGCAGTCGGGCGGGGCCTGGGGAAGAGACCCAGTACTTC. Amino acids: CASSRAGPGEETQYF.

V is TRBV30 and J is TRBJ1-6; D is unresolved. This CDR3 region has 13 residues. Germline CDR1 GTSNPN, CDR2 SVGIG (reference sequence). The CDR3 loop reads CSLEALGNSPLHF. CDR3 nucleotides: TGTTCCTTGGAGGCCCTGGGGAATTCACCCCTCCACTTT.

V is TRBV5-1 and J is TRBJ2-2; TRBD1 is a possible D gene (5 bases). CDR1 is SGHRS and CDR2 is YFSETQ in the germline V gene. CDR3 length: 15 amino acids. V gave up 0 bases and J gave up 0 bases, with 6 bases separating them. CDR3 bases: TGCGCCAGCAGCTTGGAGGGGACGAACACCGGGGAGCTGTTTTTT. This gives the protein CASSLEGTNTGELFF.

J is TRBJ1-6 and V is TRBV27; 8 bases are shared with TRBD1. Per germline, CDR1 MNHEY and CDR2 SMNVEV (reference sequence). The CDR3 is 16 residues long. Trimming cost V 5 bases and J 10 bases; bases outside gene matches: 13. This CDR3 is CASSTRTGTPHSPLHF. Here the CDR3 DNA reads TGTGCCAGCAGTACCCGGACAGGGACGCCTCACTCACCCCTCCACTTT.

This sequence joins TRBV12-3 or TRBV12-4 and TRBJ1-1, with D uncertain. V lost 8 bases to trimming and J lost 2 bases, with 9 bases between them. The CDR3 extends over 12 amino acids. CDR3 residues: CASLNSNTEAFF. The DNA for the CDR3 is TGTGCCAGCTTGAACAGTAACACTGAAGCTTTCTTT.

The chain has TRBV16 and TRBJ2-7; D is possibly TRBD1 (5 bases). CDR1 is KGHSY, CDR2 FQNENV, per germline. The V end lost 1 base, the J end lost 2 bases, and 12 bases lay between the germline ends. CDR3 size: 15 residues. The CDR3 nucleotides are TGTGCCAGCAGCCAATTTCAGGGAATAGCCTACGAGCAGTACTTC. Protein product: CASSQFQGIAYEQYF.

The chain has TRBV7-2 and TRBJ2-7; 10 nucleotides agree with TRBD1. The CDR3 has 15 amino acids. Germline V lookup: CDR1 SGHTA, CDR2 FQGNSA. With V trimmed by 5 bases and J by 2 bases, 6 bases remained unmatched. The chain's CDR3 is CASSPEGTGAYEQYF. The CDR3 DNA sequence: TGTGCCAGCAGCCCAGAGGGGACAGGGGCCTACGAGCAGTACTTC.

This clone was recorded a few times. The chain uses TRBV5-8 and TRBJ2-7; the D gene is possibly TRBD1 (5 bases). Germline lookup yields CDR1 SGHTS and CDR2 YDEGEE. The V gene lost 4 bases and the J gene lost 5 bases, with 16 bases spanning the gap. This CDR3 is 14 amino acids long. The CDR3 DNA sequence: TGTGCCAGCAGCCAAAGGCCAGGGTGGAACGAGCAGTACGTC. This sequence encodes CASSQRPGWNEQYV.

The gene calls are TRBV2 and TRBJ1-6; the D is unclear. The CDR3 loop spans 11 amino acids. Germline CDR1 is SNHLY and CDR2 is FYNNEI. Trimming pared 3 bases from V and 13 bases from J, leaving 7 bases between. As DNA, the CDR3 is TGTGCCAGCAGTGACCCTGTCCCCCTCCACTTT. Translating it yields CASSDPVPLHF.

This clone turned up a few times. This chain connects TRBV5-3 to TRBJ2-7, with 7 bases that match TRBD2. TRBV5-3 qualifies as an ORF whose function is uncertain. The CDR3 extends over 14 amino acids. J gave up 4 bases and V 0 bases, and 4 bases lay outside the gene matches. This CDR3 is CARSLDTSVYEQYV. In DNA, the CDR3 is TGTGCCAGAAGCTTGGACACTAGCGTATACGAGCAGTACGTC.

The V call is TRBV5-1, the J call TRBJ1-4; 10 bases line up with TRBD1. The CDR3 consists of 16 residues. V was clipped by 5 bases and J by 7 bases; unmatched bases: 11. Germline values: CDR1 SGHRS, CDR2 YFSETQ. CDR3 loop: CASSKETGTGVEKLFF. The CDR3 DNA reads TGCGCCAGCAGTAAAGAAACCGGGACAGGGGTTGAAAAACTGTTTTTT.

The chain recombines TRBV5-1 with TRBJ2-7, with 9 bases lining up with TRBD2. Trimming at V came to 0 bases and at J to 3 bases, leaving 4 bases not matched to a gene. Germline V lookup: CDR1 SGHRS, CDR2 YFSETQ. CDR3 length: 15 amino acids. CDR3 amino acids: CASSLDSGGFYEQYF. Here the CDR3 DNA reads TGCGCCAGCAGCTTGGATAGCGGGGGTTTCTACGAGCAGTACTTC. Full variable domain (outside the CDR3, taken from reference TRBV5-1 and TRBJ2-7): KAGVTQTPRYLIKTRGQQVTLSCSPISGHRSVSWYQQTPGQGLQFLFEYFSETQRNKGNFPGRFSGRQFSNSRSEMNVSTLELGDSALYLCASSLDSGGFYEQYFGPGTRLTVT.